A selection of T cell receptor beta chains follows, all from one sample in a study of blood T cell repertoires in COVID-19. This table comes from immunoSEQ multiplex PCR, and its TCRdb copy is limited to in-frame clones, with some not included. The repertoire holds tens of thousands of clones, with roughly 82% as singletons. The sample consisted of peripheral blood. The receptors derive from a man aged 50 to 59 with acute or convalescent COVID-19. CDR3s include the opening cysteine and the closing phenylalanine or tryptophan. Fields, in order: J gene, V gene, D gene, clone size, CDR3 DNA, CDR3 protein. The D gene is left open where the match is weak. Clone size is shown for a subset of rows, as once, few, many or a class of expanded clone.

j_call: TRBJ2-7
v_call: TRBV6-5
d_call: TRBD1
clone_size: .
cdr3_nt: TGTGCCAGCAGTTACAGACAGGGCTACGAGCAGTACTTC
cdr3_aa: CASSYRQGYEQYF

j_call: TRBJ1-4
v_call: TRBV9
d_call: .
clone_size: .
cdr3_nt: TGTGCCAGCAGCGTAAAGGCTTCGGAAGAGGCAAAACTGTTTTTT
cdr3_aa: CASSVKASEEAKLFF

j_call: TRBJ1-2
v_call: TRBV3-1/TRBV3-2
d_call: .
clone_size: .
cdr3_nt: TGTGCCAGCAGCCTATCCTCAGGGAATGGCTACACCTTC
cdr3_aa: CASSLSSGNGYTF

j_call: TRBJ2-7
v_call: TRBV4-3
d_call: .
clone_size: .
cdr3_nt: TGCGCCAGCAGCCAAGAGGATGCAGGTGTGTACGAGCAGTACTTC
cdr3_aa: CASSQEDAGVYEQYF

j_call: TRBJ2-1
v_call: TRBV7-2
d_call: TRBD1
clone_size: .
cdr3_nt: TGTGCCAGCAGCTTAGACGGGACAGTGTCCTACAATGAGCAGTTCTTC
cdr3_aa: CASSLDGTVSYNEQFF

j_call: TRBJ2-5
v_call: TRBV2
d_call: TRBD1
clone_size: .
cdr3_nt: TGTGCCAGCAGTCTCGGGACAGAGCAAGAGACCCAGTACTTC
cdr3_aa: CASSLGTEQETQYF

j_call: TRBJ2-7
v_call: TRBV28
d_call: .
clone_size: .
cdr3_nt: TGTGCCAGCCCGGGGTCCTACGAGCAGTACTTC
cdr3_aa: CASPGSYEQYF

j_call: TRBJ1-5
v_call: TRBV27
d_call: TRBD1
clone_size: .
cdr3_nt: TGTGCCAGCACTTCCGGGACAGGGAGGAATCAGCCCCAGCATTTT
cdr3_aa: CASTSGTGRNQPQHF

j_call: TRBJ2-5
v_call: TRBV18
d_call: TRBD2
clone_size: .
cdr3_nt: TGTGCCAGCTCACCACCGGGACTAGCGGGGGGTACGGAGACCCAGTACTTC
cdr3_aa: CASSPPGLAGGTETQYF

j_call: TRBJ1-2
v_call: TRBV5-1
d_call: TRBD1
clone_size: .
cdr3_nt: TGCGCCAGCAGCCTGACAGGGTATGGCTACACCTTC
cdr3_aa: CASSLTGYGYTF

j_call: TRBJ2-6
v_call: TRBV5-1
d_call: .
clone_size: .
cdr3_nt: TGCGCCAGCAGCCTTAGAGCCTCTGGGGCCAACGTCCTGACTTTC
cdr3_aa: CASSLRASGANVLTF

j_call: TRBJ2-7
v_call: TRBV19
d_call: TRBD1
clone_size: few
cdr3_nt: TGTGCCAGTAGTCCCAGGGACAGGGTCTACGAGCAGTACTTC
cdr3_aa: CASSPRDRVYEQYF

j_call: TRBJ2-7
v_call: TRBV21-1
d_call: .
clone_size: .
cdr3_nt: TGTGCCAGCAGCAAAAACGGATCCCCGACAGCCTCCTACGAGCAGTACTTC
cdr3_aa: CASSKNGSPTASYEQYF

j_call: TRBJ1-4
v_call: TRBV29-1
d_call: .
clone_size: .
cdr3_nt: TGCAGTGGGGGGGAAGATGAAAAACTGTTTTTT
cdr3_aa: CSGGEDEKLFF

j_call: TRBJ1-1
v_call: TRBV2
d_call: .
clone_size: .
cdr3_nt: TGTGCCAGTAGACGACAAACAAGTACTGGTGGAGCTTTCTTT
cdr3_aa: CASRRQTSTGGAFF

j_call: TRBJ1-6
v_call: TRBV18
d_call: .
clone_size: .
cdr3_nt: TGTGCCAGCTCACCGGAAGGACAGTATAATTCACCCCTCCACTTT
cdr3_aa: CASSPEGQYNSPLHF

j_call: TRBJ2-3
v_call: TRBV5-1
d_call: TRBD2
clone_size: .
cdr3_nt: TGCGCCAGCAGCTTGGGGCCAGGAAGCGGGGGGTTCGTTAACACAGATACGCAGTATTTT
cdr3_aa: CASSLGPGSGGFVNTDTQYF

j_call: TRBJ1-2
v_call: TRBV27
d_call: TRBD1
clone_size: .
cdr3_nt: TGTGCCAGCAGTTCTGACAGGGGTGGCTACACCTTC
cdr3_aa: CASSSDRGGYTF

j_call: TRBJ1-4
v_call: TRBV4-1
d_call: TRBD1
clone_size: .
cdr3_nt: TGCGCCAGCAGCCGCATACAGGGGAGCACTAATGAAAAACTGTTTTTT
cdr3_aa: CASSRIQGSTNEKLFF

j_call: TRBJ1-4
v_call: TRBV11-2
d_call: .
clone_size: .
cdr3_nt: TGTGCCAGCAGCGATCGGGGGGGAACAACTAATGAAAAACTGTTTTTT
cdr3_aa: CASSDRGGTTNEKLFF

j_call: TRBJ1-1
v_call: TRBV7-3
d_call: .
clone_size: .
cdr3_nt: TGTGCCAGCAGCTCCCAGGGGTCCACTGAAGCTTTCTTT
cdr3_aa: CASSSQGSTEAFF

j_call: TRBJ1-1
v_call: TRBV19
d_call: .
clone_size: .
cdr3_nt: TGTGCCAGTAGTTACAGGCGGCTCATGAACACTGAAGCTTTCTTT
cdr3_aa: CASSYRRLMNTEAFF

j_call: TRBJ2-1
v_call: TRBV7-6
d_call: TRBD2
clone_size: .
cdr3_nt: TGTGCCAGCAGCTTAGCCTCCTTAGCGGGGACCTCCTACAATGAGCAGTTCTTC
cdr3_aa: CASSLASLAGTSYNEQFF

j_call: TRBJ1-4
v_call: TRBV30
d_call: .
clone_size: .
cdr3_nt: TGTGCCTGGACTGCCGGCAGGAATGAAAAACTGTTTTTT
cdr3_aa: CAWTAGRNEKLFF

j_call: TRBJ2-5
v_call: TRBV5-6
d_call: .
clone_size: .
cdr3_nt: TGTGCCAGCAGCTTGTCGGGGGTTCAAGAGACCCAGTACTTC
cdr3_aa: CASSLSGVQETQYF

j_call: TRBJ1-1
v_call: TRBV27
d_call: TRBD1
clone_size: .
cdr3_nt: TGTGCCAGCAGTCTGTCCGCGACAGGGGGCACTGAAGCTTTCTTT
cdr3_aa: CASSLSATGGTEAFF

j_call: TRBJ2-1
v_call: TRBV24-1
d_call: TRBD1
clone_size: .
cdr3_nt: TGTGCCACCAGTGATGAGAGAATGGGGACAGGGCGTATGAATGAGCAGTTCTTC
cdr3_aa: CATSDERMGTGRMNEQFF

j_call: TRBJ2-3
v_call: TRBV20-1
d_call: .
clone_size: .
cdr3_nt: TGCAGTGCCCTAAAGACAGATACGCAGTATTTT
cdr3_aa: CSALKTDTQYF

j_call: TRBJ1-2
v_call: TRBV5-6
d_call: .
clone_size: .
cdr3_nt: TGTGCCAGCAGTCAGGGAGGGGCGGCCTATGGCTACACCTTC
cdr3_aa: CASSQGGAAYGYTF

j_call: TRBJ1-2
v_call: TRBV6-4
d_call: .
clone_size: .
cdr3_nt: TGTGCCAGCAGTGACAGGAGCGCTAACTATGGCTACACCTTC
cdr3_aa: CASSDRSANYGYTF

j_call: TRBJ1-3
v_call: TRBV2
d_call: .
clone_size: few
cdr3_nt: TGTGCCAGCAGTGAAGTGGGGCGTCGCTCTGGAAACACCATATATTTT
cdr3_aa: CASSEVGRRSGNTIYF

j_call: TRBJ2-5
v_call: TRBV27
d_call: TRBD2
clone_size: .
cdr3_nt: TGTGCCAGCAGTTCCTATCGTTTGGGAGGGCCGCAAGAGACCCAGTACTTC
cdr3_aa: CASSSYRLGGPQETQYF

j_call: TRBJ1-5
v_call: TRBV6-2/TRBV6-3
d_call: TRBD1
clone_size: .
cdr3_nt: TGTGCCAGCAGTTCCTGGACAGGACATAATCAGCCCCAGCATTTT
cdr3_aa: CASSSWTGHNQPQHF

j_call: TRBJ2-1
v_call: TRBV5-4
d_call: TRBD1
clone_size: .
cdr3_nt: TGTGCCAGCAGCTTGGGAGACAGGGCCGGTGAGCAGTTCTTC
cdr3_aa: CASSLGDRAGEQFF

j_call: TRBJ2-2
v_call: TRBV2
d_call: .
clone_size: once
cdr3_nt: TGTGCCAGCAGTCCAGGAAGGAGGAACGGGGAGCTGTTTTTT
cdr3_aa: CASSPGRRNGELFF

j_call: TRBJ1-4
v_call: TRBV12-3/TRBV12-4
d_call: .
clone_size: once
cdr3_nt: TGTGCCAGCAGCCTGACACCTCAGAAACTGTTTTTT
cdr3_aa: CASSLTPQKLFF

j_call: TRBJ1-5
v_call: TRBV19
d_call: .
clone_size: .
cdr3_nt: TGTGCCAGCCGAGACAGGATTAATCAGCCCCAGCATTTT
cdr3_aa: CASRDRINQPQHF

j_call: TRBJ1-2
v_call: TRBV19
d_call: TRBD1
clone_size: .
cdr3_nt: TGTGCCAGTAGTATTACCGGACAGGGTTATGGCTACACCTTC
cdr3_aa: CASSITGQGYGYTF

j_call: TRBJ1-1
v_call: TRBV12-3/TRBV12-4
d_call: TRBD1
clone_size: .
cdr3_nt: TGTGCCAGCACGAGGGACAGTGAAGCTTTCTTT
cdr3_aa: CASTRDSEAFF

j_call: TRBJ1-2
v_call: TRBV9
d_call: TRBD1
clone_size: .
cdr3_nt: TGTGCCAGCAGCGGCGGACAGGGAGACTATGGCTACACCTTC
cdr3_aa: CASSGGQGDYGYTF

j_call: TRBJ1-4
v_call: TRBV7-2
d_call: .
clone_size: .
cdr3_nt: TGTGCCACCAAACCTTCCCGGGGTAATGAAAAACTGTTTTTT
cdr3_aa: CATKPSRGNEKLFF

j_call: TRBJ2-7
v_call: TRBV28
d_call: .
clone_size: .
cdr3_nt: TGTGCCAGCAGTACGGGGGTCATGGAGCAGTACTTC
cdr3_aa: CASSTGVMEQYF

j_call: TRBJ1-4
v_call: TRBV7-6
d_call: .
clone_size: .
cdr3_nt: TGTGCCAGCAGTAAGGAGCAGCTGGCTAATGAAAAACTGTTTTTT
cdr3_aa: CASSKEQLANEKLFF

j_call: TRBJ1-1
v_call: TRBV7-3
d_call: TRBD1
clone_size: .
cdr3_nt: TGTGCCAGCAGCCCAGGGGGACAGGCGAACACTGAAGCTTTCTTT
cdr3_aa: CASSPGGQANTEAFF

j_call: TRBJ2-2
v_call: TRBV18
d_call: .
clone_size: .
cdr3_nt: TGTGCCACCATGTTAGAAGCATATGGCGGGGAGCTGTTTTTT
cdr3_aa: CATMLEAYGGELFF

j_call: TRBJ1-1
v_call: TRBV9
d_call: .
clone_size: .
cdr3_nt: TGTGCCAGCAGCGTAAGAGGGGGGGTGAACACTGAAGCTTTCTTT
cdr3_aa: CASSVRGGVNTEAFF

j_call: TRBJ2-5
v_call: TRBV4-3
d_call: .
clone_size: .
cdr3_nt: TGCGCCAGCAGCCAAGGGCCAGGGCAAGAGACCCAGTACTTC
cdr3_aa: CASSQGPGQETQYF

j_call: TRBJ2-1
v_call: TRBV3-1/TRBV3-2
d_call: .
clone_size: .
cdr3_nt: TGTGCCAGCAGCCAATTTATTCTCGCGGCAGCCTACAATGAGCAGTTCTTC
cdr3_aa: CASSQFILAAAYNEQFF